This is a list of T cell receptor beta chains from one sample in a study of blood T cell repertoires in COVID-19. Only in-frame clones appear in the TCRdb table, and some are missing; sequencing was by immunoSEQ multiplex PCR. The table records about 150,000 clones, roughly nine tenths of them present only once. The specimen was peripheral blood. These receptors all stem from a woman between 40 and 50 years old with acute or convalescent COVID-19. The CDR3 runs from the conserved cysteine through the conserved F or W. A D gene is named only where the DNA matches it firmly. For some rows the clone size is stated as once, few or many, or as a class when expanded; others skip it.

size: -; D: -; V: TRBV5-1; J: TRBJ2-5; CDR3: CASQDGGQETQYF; DNA: TGCGCCAGCCAGGACGGAGGTCAAGAGACCCAGTACTTC
size: -; D: TRBD1; V: TRBV24-1; J: TRBJ2-1; CDR3: CATSDRDRASHEQFF; DNA: TGTGCCACCAGTGACCGGGACAGGGCTTCCCATGAGCAGTTCTTC
size: few; D: -; V: TRBV13; J: TRBJ2-7; CDR3: CASSWRTGQSYEQYF; DNA: TGTGCCAGCAGCTGGCGTACAGGGCAATCCTACGAGCAGTACTTC
size: -; D: TRBD2; V: TRBV7-2; J: TRBJ2-1; CDR3: CASSWGLAGEITYNEQFF; DNA: TGTGCCAGCAGCTGGGGACTAGCGGGGGAGATTACCTACAATGAGCAGTTCTTC
size: few; D: TRBD2; V: TRBV5-5; J: TRBJ2-2; CDR3: CASSSGGGNTGELFF; DNA: TGTGCCAGCAGCTCCGGCGGGGGGAACACCGGGGAGCTGTTTTTT
size: -; D: -; V: TRBV19; J: TRBJ1-1; CDR3: CASSIDGGMNTEAFF; DNA: TGTGCCAGTAGTATAGACGGGGGGATGAACACTGAAGCTTTCTTT
size: once; D: TRBD1; V: TRBV24-1; J: TRBJ2-1; CDR3: CATSDPGQRLNNEQFF; DNA: TGTGCCACCAGTGATCCGGGACAGAGACTAAACAATGAGCAGTTCTTC
size: -; D: -; V: TRBV7-8; J: TRBJ2-4; CDR3: CASSLSHTGSGKNIQYF; DNA: TGTGCCAGCAGCTTAAGTCACACAGGGTCTGGCAAAAACATTCAGTACTTC
size: -; D: -; V: TRBV15; J: TRBJ2-6; CDR3: CATSTSPFPSGANVLTF; DNA: TGTGCCACCAGCACCTCCCCCTTTCCCTCTGGGGCCAACGTCCTGACTTTC
size: once; D: -; V: TRBV6-1; J: TRBJ1-3; CDR3: CASSDIWGRSGNTIYF; DNA: TGTGCCAGCAGTGATATTTGGGGCCGCTCTGGAAACACCATATATTTT
size: -; D: -; V: TRBV19; J: TRBJ2-1; CDR3: CASTSRVNEQFF; DNA: TGTGCCAGTACATCGAGGGTGAATGAGCAGTTCTTC